The 8 T cell receptor beta chains reported below all come from one sample, sequenced in a study of blood T cells in healthy people across ages. For the second PCR, which ran for 7 to 11 cycles, a sample-barcoded 5' primer and a J-beta primer mix were used. Via MiXCR, TCRdb re-called the 5' RACE reads, giving one row per CDR3 protein. Of roughly 1,500,000 distinct CDR3 sequences listed, around 39% are singletons. The source material was blood. The receptors originated from a woman under 30 in good health.

The chain is built from TRBV5-1 and TRBJ2-5; 7 bases match TRBD2. The V gene's germline CDR1 is SGHRS and CDR2 YFSETQ. After removal of 4 bases from V and 2 bases from J, the junction contained 11 bases not matched to a gene. The CDR3 has 16 amino acids. The CDR3 DNA is TGCGCCAGCAGCCTGGGAGGGGCGAGCGGACAAGAGACCCAGTACTTC. This encodes CASSLGGASGQETQYF.

The chain couples TRBV20-1 to TRBJ2-1, with D possibly TRBD2 on 6 matching bases. The better agreement between TRBJ2-7 and the DNA end casts doubt on the J call. The CDR3 has 13 residues. The germline V gene encodes CDR1 DFQATT and CDR2 SNEGSKA (reference sequence). This CDR3 is CSGRSSEYNEQYF. The CDR3 DNA is TGCAGTGGGAGGTCTAGCGAGTACAATGAGCAGTACTTC.

The chain combines TRBV27 with TRBJ2-2, with D possibly TRBD1 on 6 matching bases. The germline V gene has CDR1 MNHEY and CDR2 SMNVEV (reference sequence). This CDR3 comprises 14 residues. Deletions cut 1 base from V and 7 bases from J, with 10 bases between. The DNA for the CDR3 is TGTGCCAGCAGTTTATGGGGGCCGGGCGGGGAGCTGTTTTTT. Protein product: CASSLWGPGGELFF.

The rearrangement joins TRBV6-2 or TRBV6-3 to TRBJ2-7, with no clear D. Germline-derived CDR1 and CDR2 are MNHEY and SVGEGT. The CDR3 has 11 residues. V was cut by 1 base and J by 6 bases, with 4 bases left in between. As DNA, the CDR3 is TGTGCCAGCAGTTACTTGGTCGAGCAGTACTTC. Amino acid sequence: CASSYLVEQYF.

This rearrangement joins TRBV5-1 to TRBJ2-3; D perhaps matches TRBD1 (5 bases). This CDR3 spans 13 amino acids. Germline-derived CDR1 and CDR2 are SGHRS and YFSETQ. The V end was cut by 6 bases, the J end by 2 bases, with 10 bases between. CDR3 sequence (DNA): TGCGCCAGCACCAAACAGGACACAGATACGCAGTATTTT. The encoded protein is CASTKQDTDTQYF. Complete variable domain (other parts from reference TRBV5-1 and TRBJ2-3): KAGVTQTPRYLIKTRGQQVTLSCSPISGHRSVSWYQQTPGQGLQFLFEYFSETQRNKGNFPGRFSGRQFSNSRSEMNVSTLELGDSALYLCASTKQDTDTQYFGPGTRLTVL.

This clonotype was counted between two and nine times. The V gene is TRBV5-1, the J gene TRBJ2-3; 13 bases are shared with TRBD2. This CDR3 region has 16 residues. J lost 6 bases, V lost 4 bases, and 8 bases had no gene match. Germline V CDR1 and CDR2: SGHRS, YFSETQ. The CDR3 is CASSPGLAGSRDTQYF. The CDR3 nucleotides read TGCGCCAGCAGCCCGGGACTAGCGGGGAGCAGGGATACGCAGTATTTT. The full variable domain, its missing parts supplied by reference TRBV5-1 and TRBJ2-3, is KAGVTQTPRYLIKTRGQQVTLSCSPISGHRSVSWYQQTPGQGLQFLFEYFSETQRNKGNFPGRFSGRQFSNSRSEMNVSTLELGDSALYLCASSPGLAGSRDTQYFGPGTRLTVL.

This chain links TRBV12-3 or TRBV12-4 with TRBJ1-5; no clear D gene. V lost 5 bases to trimming and J lost 6 bases, with 17 bases between them. CDR3 length equals 15 residues. CDR3 in DNA: TGTGCCAGCAGTGCCGTCCCGGCTGGAATTCAGCCCCAGCATTTT. Protein: CASSAVPAGIQPQHF.

CDR3: CASSFARDNTEAFF. DNA for the CDR3: TGTGCCAGCAGCTTCGCTAGGGATAACACTGAAGCTTTCTTT. The V and J genes are TRBV7-9 and TRBJ1-1; no clear D gene. Trimming left V 3 bases short and J 2 bases short, with 10 bases between. The CDR3 runs 14 residues. Looked up from germline, CDR1 is SEHNR and CDR2 is FQNEAQ (reference sequence). Complete variable domain (other parts from reference TRBV7-9 and TRBJ1-1): DTGVSQNPRHKITKRGQNVTFRCDPISEHNRLYWYRQTLGQGPEFLTYFQNEAQLEKSRLLSDRFSAERPKGSFSTLEIQRTEQGDSAMYLCASSFARDNTEAFFGQGTRLTVV.